The 32 T cell receptor beta chains below all came from one sample that was sequenced in a study of blood T cell repertoires in COVID-19. Clones were read by immunoSEQ multiplex PCR, and TCRdb kept only the in-frame ones, dropping some. Among approximately 300,000 clones listed, over 90% were seen once. The sample consisted of PBMCs or T cells enriched from blood (not recorded which). The source of these receptors is a woman in her twenties or thirties who had been exposed to COVID-19.

This chain uses TRBV3-1 (or the pseudogene TRBV3-2) with TRBJ2-3, with 11 nucleotides matching TRBD2. This CDR3 is built from 15 residues. The V gene end was trimmed by 3 bases and the J gene end by 1 base; junction bases not matched to a gene: 0. CDR1 and CDR2 from the germline V gene are LGHDT and YNNKEL (reference sequence). CDR3 nucleotide sequence: TGTGCCAGCAGCCAGACTAGCGGGGGCACAGATACGCAGTATTTT. Its protein is CASSQTSGGTDTQYF.

The chain has TRBV10-3 and TRBJ1-5; the D gene is possibly TRBD1 (6 bases). Germline V lookup: CDR1 ENHRY, CDR2 SYGVKD. The CDR3 loop spans 13 amino acids. V lost 8 bases and J 5 bases, leaving 13 bases between the germline ends. The CDR3 region is CAISGGSDQPQHF. In DNA, the CDR3 is TGTGCCATCTCGGGGGGCTCGGATCAGCCCCAGCATTTT.

The chain recombines TRBV6-4 with TRBJ1-1; the match to TRBD1 covers 7 bases. Germline CDR1 MRHNA, CDR2 SNTAGT. With 6 bases clipped from V and 1 base from J, the junction kept 8 bases outside the gene matches. The CDR3 runs to 15 residues. The DNA of the CDR3 is TGTGCCAGCAGGGGAGAGACAGGGACGAACACTGAAGCTTTCTTT. Amino acids: CASRGETGTNTEAFF.

The V call is TRBV18, the J call TRBJ1-2, with 9 nucleotides matching TRBD1. J gave up 2 bases and V 5 bases, and 3 bases lay outside the gene matches. The CDR3 contains 14 residues. Germline V lookup: CDR1 KGHSH, CDR2 LQKENI. CDR3 sequence reads: CASSIGTGNYGYTF. The CDR3 region has the DNA TGTGCCAGCTCAATTGGGACAGGGAACTATGGCTACACCTTC. The full variable domain, its missing parts supplied by reference TRBV18 and TRBJ1-2, is NAGVMQNPRHLVRRRGQEARLRCSPMKGHSHVYWYRQLPEEGLKFMVYLQKENIIDESGMPKERFSAEFPKEGPSILRIQQVVRGDSAAYFCASSIGTGNYGYTFGSGTRLTVV.

The chain carries TRBV6-5 and TRBJ1-5, with 7 positions matching TRBD1. Trimming cost V 5 bases and J 4 bases; bases outside gene matches: 5. Germline V gives CDR1 MNHEY, CDR2 SVGAGI. The CDR3 is 14 amino acids. The DNA of the CDR3 is TGTGCCAGCAGTACCGGGACAGCTAATCAGCCCCAGCATTTT. It is translated as CASSTGTANQPQHF.

V and J are TRBV6-1 and TRBJ2-5, with TRBD1 as a possible D gene (6 bases). The V gene lost 3 bases and the J gene lost 5 bases, with 19 bases spanning the gap. In germline, CDR1 is MNHNS, CDR2 SASEGT. This CDR3 contains 16 residues. CDR3 protein: CASSDGTPRAGETQYF. In DNA form, the CDR3 reads TGTGCCAGCAGTGATGGGACACCACGAGCTGGGGAGACCCAGTACTTC.

The chain couples TRBV9 to TRBJ1-6, with D uncertain. V lost 0 bases to trimming and J lost 14 bases, with 12 bases between them. This CDR3 has 13 amino acids. Germline CDR1 reads SGDLS; CDR2 reads YYNGEE. The CDR3: CASSVDVARALHF. DNA for the CDR3: TGTGCCAGCAGCGTAGACGTGGCCCGGGCCCTCCACTTT.

The V and J genes are TRBV30 and TRBJ1-6, with 7 bases identical to TRBD1. V trimming: 2 bases; J trimming: 5 bases; junction bases outside the gene matches: 3. This CDR3 has 14 amino acids. In germline, CDR1 is GTSNPN, CDR2 SVGIG (reference sequence). The CDR3 region has the DNA TGTGCCTGGAGTTTACAGGGGAATAATTCACCCCTCCACTTT. Its protein is CAWSLQGNNSPLHF. The full variable domain, rest sourced from reference TRBV30 and TRBJ1-6, is SQTIHQWPATLVQPVGSPLSLECTVEGTSNPNLYWYRQAAGRGLQLLFYSVGIGQISSEVPQNLSASRPQDRQFILSSKKLLLSDSGFYLCAWSLQGNNSPLHFGNGTRLTVT.

The V and J genes are TRBV6-2 or TRBV6-3 and TRBJ1-2, with TRBD1 identical over 8 bases. CDR1 and CDR2 from the germline V gene are MNHEY and SVGEGT. The CDR3 is 17 residues long. The V and J ends lost 2 bases and 1 base, in that order; junction bases with no gene match: 9. DNA for the CDR3: TGTGCCAGCAGTTACAGCGGGACAGGACTACATAACTATGGCTACACCTTC. It translates to CASSYSGTGLHNYGYTF.

This chain connects TRBV9 to TRBJ1-3, with D unresolved. Germline V CDR1 and CDR2: SGDLS, YYNGEE. The CDR3 totals 14 residues. V shed 3 bases and J shed 0 bases, with 7 bases lying between them. The CDR3 DNA reads as TGTGCCAGCAGCGGCCGGGGCTCTGGAAACACCATATATTTT. This gives the protein CASSGRGSGNTIYF.

This rearrangement joins TRBV6-5 to TRBJ1-2, with D perhaps TRBD1 (5 bases). Trimming cost V 7 bases and J 4 bases, with 10 bases left between them. Germline values: CDR1 MNHEY, CDR2 SVGAGI. The CDR3 spans 12 residues. The CDR3 spells CASKAGIYGYTF. The CDR3 coding sequence is TGTGCCAGCAAGGCAGGGATCTATGGCTACACCTTC.

Notes on this clone: The same CDR3 arises from other DNA sequences in this sample as well. The J gene is TRBJ1-1, the V gene TRBV5-6, with D maybe TRBD1 (5 bases). V was cut by 3 bases and J by 5 bases, with 8 bases left in between. Germline V lookup: CDR1 SGHDT, CDR2 YYEEEE. This CDR3 has 12 residues. The CDR3 nucleotides are TGTGCCAGCAGCTGGGGGGGTACTGAAGCTTTCTTT. Protein: CASSWGGTEAFF.

The chain links TRBV28 to TRBJ1-2, with a possible D match to TRBD1 (6 bases). The CDR3 loop spans 14 amino acids. The V end lost 5 bases, the J end lost 2 bases, and 12 bases lay between the germline ends. Germline V gene lookup returns CDR1 MDHEN and CDR2 SYDVKM. This chain's CDR3 is CASSTTGSNYGYTF. Written as DNA, the CDR3 is TGTGCCAGCAGTACGACAGGCTCCAACTATGGCTACACCTTC.

A single count supports this clone. The rearrangement uses TRBV7-9 and TRBJ1-4; a possible D gene is TRBD1 (5 bases). This CDR3 spans 15 amino acids. CDR1 is SEHNR and CDR2 is FQNEAQ in the germline V gene (reference sequence). V lost 2 bases, J lost 8 bases, and 15 bases lay in between. This CDR3 is CASSLIREAVEKLFF. CDR3 bases: TGTGCCAGCAGCTTAATCAGGGAAGCTGTCGAAAAACTGTTTTTT.

V and J are TRBV30 and TRBJ1-5; no clear D gene. The V gene lost 1 base and the J gene lost 0 bases, with 22 bases spanning the gap. Germline V lookup: CDR1 GTSNPN, CDR2 SVGIG (reference sequence). The CDR3 runs 19 residues. In DNA, the CDR3 is TGTGCCTGGAGTGCTACTCGGACTCTAGGCGGGTATAGCAATCAGCCCCAGCATTTT. Residues: CAWSATRTLGGYSNQPQHF.

V gene TRBV27 combines with J gene TRBJ1-6; perhaps TRBD1 as D (5 bases). There are 15 residues in the CDR3. The V end was cut by 4 bases, the J end by 9 bases, with 16 bases between. CDR1 is MNHEY, CDR2 SMNVEV, per germline (reference sequence). This CDR3 is CASSWDSGRRSPLHF. The CDR3 nucleotides are TGTGCCAGCAGTTGGGACTCAGGACGGCGTTCACCCCTCCACTTT.

J is TRBJ2-1 and V is TRBV4-2; 10 bases align to TRBD2. The trim removed 1 base at V and 7 bases at J, leaving 7 bases unmatched. This CDR3 comprises 16 residues. Germline loops: CDR1 LGHNA, CDR2 YNFKEQ. The CDR3 protein is CASSQVGLAVGNEQFF. The CDR3 DNA reads TGTGCCAGCAGCCAAGTTGGACTAGCGGTGGGGAATGAGCAGTTCTTC.

V usage is TRBV27 and J usage is TRBJ2-3; 9 nucleotides match TRBD2. Germline V gene sequence: CDR1 MNHEY, CDR2 SMNVEV (reference sequence). This CDR3 region has 14 residues. The junction had 3 bases not matched to a gene; V was cut back by 5 bases and J by 3 bases. The CDR3 DNA reads TGTGCCAGCAGTAGTCTAGCGGGGACAGATACGCAGTATTTT. This gives the protein CASSSLAGTDTQYF.

CDR3 amino acids: CASPGVAGDNEQYF. Written as DNA, the CDR3 is TGTGCCAGCCCAGGGGTAGCGGGGGATAACGAGCAGTACTTC. The chain combines TRBV9 with TRBJ2-7; 9 nucleotides agree with TRBD2. The CDR3 extends over 14 amino acids. Germline CDR1 and CDR2: SGDLS and YYNGEE. With V trimmed by 7 bases and J by 5 bases, 10 bases remained unmatched.

This CDR3 is CASSPLREGSQPQHF. The CDR3 DNA follows: TGTGCCAGCTCACCACTCAGGGAAGGTAGTCAGCCCCAGCATTTT. V usage is TRBV18 and J usage is TRBJ1-5; tentative D call: TRBD1 (5 bases). CDR1 and CDR2 from the germline V gene are KGHSH and LQKENI. CDR3 size: 15 residues. V lost 1 base and J 6 bases, leaving 13 bases between the germline ends.

This clone was counted once. The chain combines TRBV2 with TRBJ2-1; the match to TRBD1 covers 9 bases. Germline CDR1 is SNHLY and CDR2 is FYNNEI. V lost 7 bases to trimming and J lost 9 bases; unmatched junction nucleotides: 10. The CDR3 covers 14 residues. Here the CDR3 DNA reads TGTGCCAGCACTCCACAGGGGGCGTTAGGTGAGCAGTTCTTC. This codes for CASTPQGALGEQFF.

This chain joins TRBV5-5 and TRBJ2-7; D might be TRBD1 (6 bases). The length of the CDR3 is 13 residues. Germline CDR1 reads SGHKS; CDR2 reads YYEKEE (reference sequence). Trimming took 3 bases from V and 5 from J, leaving 12 bases between them. CDR3 DNA: TGTGCCAGCAGCTCCCGGGACATAAACGAGCAGTACTTC. Residues: CASSSRDINEQYF.

The V and J genes are TRBV6-1 and TRBJ1-3, with D unresolved. In germline, CDR1 is MNHNS, CDR2 SASEGT. The CDR3 totals 17 residues. V shed 0 bases and J shed 0 bases, with 12 bases lying between them. CDR3 in DNA: TGTGCCAGCAGTGAAGCACCCGGGTGGTTCTCTGGAAACACCATATATTTT. Amino acid sequence: CASSEAPGWFSGNTIYF.

The rearrangement links TRBV7-2 to TRBJ2-3, with TRBD2 as a possible D gene (5 bases). CDR1 is SGHTA and CDR2 is FQGNSA in the germline V gene. V was shortened by 4 bases and J by 4 bases, with 15 bases between the two germline ends. CDR3 length: 15 amino acids. The CDR3 here is CASSSTGLAADTQYF. In DNA, the CDR3 is TGTGCCAGCAGCTCAACGGGGTTAGCAGCAGATACGCAGTATTTT.

The gene calls are TRBV15 and TRBJ1-3; no firm D call. The germline V and J ends were trimmed by 5 bases and 8 bases, with 10 bases remaining between them. CDR3 length: 12 amino acids. Germline CDR1 and CDR2: LNHNV and YYDKDF (reference sequence). This CDR3 is CATSGRWDTIYF. In DNA form, the CDR3 reads TGTGCCACCAGCGGGAGGTGGGACACCATATATTTT.

The chain couples TRBV4-3 to TRBJ1-3; TRBD1 aligns across 7 bases. In germline, CDR1 is LGHNA, CDR2 YSLEER. Trimming cost V 4 bases and J 0 bases; bases outside gene matches: 9. The CDR3 totals 17 residues. CDR3 in amino acids: CASSRELGQNSGNTIYF. Written as DNA, the CDR3 is TGCGCCAGCAGCCGCGAGTTGGGACAGAACTCTGGAAACACCATATATTTT.

The chain combines TRBV7-8 with TRBJ2-5, with 10 bases fitting TRBD1. Germline CDR1 SGHVS, CDR2 FQNEAQ. The CDR3 consists of 15 residues. Trimming took 1 base from V and 5 from J; bases not matched to a gene: 4. The CDR3 region has the DNA TGTGCCAGCAGCTTAGGAGGGACAGGGGTGGAGACCCAGTACTTC. Translating it yields CASSLGGTGVETQYF.

The gene calls are TRBV4-2 and TRBJ1-1; 7 bases map to TRBD1. V was pared by 2 bases and J by 5 bases, with 8 bases of the junction left unmatched. CDR1 is LGHNA and CDR2 is YNFKEQ in the germline V gene. The CDR3 is made up of 15 amino acids. The CDR3 here is CASSQPSGQLTEAFF. Written as DNA, the CDR3 is TGTGCCAGCAGCCAACCATCGGGACAGCTTACTGAAGCTTTCTTT.

Here the CDR3 reads CATSGLGDYGYTF. Written as DNA, the CDR3 is TGTGCCACCAGTGGGCTCGGGGACTATGGCTACACCTTC. V usage is TRBV24-1 and J usage is TRBJ1-2; D remains unclear. Germline CDR1 reads KGHDR; CDR2 reads SFDVKD. The CDR3 runs 13 residues. Trimming took off 5 bases at V and 3 bases at J, with 9 bases between the two ends.

The genes are TRBV5-6 and TRBJ1-3; no clear D gene. CDR3 length: 15 residues. Trimming shortened V by 0 bases and J by 3 bases, and 10 bases separated the two germline ends. Looked up from germline, CDR1 is SGHDT and CDR2 is YYEEEE. The CDR3 coding sequence is TGTGCCAGCAGCTTGGCCGGAGGCTTTGGAAACACCATATATTTT. It yields the protein CASSLAGGFGNTIYF.

The chain combines TRBV7-8 with TRBJ2-7; maybe TRBD2 (6 bases). Between the trimmed V and J ends, which lost 1 base and 0 bases, there was a span of 16 bases. The CDR3 is made up of 17 amino acids. In germline, CDR1 is SGHVS, CDR2 FQNEAQ. The CDR3 reads CASSLVFSRGRSYEQYF. DNA for the CDR3: TGTGCCAGCAGCTTAGTTTTCTCGCGGGGCCGCTCCTACGAGCAGTACTTC.

J is TRBJ1-2 and V is TRBV2; D perhaps matches TRBD1 (5 bases). The germline V gene encodes CDR1 SNHLY and CDR2 FYNNEI. The CDR3 length is 13 residues. V was pared by 8 bases and J by 6 bases, with 16 bases between. DNA for the CDR3: TGTGCCAGCCGCTTCCCCGGAGGGGATGGCTACACCTTC. It codes for CASRFPGGDGYTF.